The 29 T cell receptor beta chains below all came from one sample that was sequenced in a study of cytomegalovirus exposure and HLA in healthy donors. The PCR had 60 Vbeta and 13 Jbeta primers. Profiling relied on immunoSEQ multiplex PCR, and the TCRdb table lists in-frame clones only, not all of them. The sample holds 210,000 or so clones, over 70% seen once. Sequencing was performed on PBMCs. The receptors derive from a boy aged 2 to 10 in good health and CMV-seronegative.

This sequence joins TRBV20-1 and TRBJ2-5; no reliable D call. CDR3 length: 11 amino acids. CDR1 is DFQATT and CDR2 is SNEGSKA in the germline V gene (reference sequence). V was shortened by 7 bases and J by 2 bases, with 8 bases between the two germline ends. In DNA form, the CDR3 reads TGCAGTGTCGAGAGACAAGAGACCCAGTACTTC. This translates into CSVERQETQYF.

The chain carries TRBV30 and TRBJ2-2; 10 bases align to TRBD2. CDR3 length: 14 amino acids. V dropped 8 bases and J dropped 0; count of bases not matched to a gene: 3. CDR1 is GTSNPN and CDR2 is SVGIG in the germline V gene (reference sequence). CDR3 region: CAVAGGANTGELFF. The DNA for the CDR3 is TGTGCCGTAGCGGGGGGCGCGAACACCGGGGAGCTGTTTTTT. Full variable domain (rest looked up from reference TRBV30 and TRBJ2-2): SQTIHQWPATLVQPVGSPLSLECTVEGTSNPNLYWYRQAAGRGLQLLFYSVGIGQISSEVPQNLSASRPQDRQFILSSKKLLLSDSGFYLCAVAGGANTGELFFGEGSRLTVL.

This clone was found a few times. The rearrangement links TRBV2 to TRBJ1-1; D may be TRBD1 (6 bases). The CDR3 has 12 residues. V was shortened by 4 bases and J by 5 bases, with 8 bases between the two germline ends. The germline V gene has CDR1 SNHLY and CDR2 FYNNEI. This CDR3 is CASSAGVTEAFF. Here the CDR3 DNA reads TGTGCCAGCAGTGCAGGGGTTACTGAAGCTTTCTTT.

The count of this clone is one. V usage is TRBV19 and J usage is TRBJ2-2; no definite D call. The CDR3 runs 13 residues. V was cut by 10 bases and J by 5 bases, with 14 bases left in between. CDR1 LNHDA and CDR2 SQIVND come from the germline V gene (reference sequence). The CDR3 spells CATSVRWTGELFF. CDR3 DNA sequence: TGTGCCACCTCGGTGCGCTGGACCGGGGAGCTGTTTTTT.

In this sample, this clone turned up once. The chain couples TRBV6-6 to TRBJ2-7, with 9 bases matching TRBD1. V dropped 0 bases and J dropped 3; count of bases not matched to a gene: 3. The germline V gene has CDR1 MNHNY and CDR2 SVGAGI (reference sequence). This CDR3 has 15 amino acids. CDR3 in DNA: TGTGCCAGCAGTTACTCCCCGGACAGGGGCTACGAGCAGTACTTC. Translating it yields CASSYSPDRGYEQYF.

The CDR3 here is CASRAGTEAFF. CDR3 nucleotide sequence: TGTGCCAGTCGGGCGGGGACTGAAGCTTTCTTT. The V call is TRBV19, the J call TRBJ1-1; D is unclear. The V gene's germline CDR1 is LNHDA and CDR2 SQIVND (reference sequence). CDR3 length: 11 amino acids. V lost 8 bases, J lost 5 bases, and 9 bases lay in between.

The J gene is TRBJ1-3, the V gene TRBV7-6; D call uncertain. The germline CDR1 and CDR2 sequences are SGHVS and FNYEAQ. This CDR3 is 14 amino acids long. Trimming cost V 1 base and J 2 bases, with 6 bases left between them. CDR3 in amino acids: CASSLGGAGNTIYF. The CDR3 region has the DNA TGTGCCAGCAGCTTAGGGGGAGCTGGAAACACCATATATTTT.

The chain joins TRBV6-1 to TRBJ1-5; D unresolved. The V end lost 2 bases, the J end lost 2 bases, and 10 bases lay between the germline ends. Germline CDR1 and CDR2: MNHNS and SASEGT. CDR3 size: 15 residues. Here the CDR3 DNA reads TGTGCCAGCAGTGAATGGCGGGTGGGCAATCAGCCCCAGCATTTT. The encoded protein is CASSEWRVGNQPQHF.

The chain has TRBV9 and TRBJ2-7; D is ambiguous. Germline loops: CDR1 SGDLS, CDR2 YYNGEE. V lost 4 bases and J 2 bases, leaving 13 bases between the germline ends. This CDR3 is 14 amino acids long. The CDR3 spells CASSRAGTPYEQYF. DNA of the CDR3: TGTGCCAGCAGCCGTGCAGGAACCCCCTACGAGCAGTACTTC.

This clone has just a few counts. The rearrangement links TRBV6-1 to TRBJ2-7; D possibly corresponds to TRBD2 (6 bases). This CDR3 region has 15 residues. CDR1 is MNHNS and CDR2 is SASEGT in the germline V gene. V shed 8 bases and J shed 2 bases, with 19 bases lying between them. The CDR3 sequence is CASGGYSGHTYEQYF. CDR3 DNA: TGTGCCAGCGGTGGCTATAGCGGCCATACCTACGAGCAGTACTTC.

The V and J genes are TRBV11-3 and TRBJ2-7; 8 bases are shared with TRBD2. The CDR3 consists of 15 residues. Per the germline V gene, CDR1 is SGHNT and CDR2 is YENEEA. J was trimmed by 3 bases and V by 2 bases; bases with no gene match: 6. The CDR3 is CASSLWSGSDYEQYF. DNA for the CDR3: TGTGCCAGCAGCTTATGGAGCGGGAGTGACTACGAGCAGTACTTC.

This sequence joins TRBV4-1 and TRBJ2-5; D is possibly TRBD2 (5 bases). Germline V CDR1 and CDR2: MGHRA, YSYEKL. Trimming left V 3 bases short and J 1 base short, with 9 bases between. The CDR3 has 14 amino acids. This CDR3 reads CASSQLLGQETQYF. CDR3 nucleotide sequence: TGCGCCAGCAGCCAGCTACTAGGCCAAGAGACCCAGTACTTC.

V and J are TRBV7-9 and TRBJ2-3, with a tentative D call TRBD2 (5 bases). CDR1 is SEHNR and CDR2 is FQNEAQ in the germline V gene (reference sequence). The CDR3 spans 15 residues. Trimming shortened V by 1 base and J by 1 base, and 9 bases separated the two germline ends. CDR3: CASSLGGLGTDTQYF. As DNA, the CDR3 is TGTGCCAGCAGCTTAGGAGGGCTCGGCACAGATACGCAGTATTTT.

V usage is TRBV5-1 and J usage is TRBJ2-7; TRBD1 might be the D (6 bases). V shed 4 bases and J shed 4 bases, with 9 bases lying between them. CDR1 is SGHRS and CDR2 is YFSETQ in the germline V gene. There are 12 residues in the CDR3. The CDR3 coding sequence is TGCGCCAGCAGCCCCGACAGGTACGAGCAGTACTTC. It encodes CASSPDRYEQYF.

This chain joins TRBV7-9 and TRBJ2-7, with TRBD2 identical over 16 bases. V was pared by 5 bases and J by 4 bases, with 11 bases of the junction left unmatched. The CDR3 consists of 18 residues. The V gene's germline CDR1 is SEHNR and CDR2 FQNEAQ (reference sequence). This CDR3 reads CASSKGLAGGPLYYEQYF. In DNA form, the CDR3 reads TGTGCCAGCAGCAAGGGACTAGCGGGGGGGCCGTTGTATTACGAGCAGTACTTC.

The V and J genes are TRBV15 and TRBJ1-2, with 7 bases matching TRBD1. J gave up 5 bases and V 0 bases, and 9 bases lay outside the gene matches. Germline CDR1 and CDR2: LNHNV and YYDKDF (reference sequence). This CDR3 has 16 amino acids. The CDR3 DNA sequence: TGTGCCACCAGCAGAGAAAGACAGGGCTCTCGTTATGGCTACACCTTC. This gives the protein CATSRERQGSRYGYTF.

The CDR3 region is CASSLRFPGTGYNEQFF. The CDR3 DNA follows: TGTGCCAGCAGCTTAAGGTTCCCCGGGACAGGATACAATGAGCAGTTCTTC. The chain has TRBV11-2 and TRBJ2-1, with 8 nucleotides matching TRBD1. The CDR3 is made up of 17 amino acids. V dropped 2 bases and J dropped 4; count of bases not matched to a gene: 10. Germline CDR1 is SGHAT and CDR2 is FQNNGV.

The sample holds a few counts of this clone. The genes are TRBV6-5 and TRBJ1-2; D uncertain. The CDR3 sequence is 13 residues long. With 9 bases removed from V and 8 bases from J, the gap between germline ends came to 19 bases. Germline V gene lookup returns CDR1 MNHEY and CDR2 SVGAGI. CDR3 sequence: CASMSQSRGGYTF. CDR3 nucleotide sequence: TGTGCCAGTATGTCCCAGTCCCGAGGGGGCTACACCTTC.

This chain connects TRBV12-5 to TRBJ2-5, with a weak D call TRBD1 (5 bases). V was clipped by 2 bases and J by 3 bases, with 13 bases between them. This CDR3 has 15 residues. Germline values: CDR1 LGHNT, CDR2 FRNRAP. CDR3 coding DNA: TGTGCTAGTGGTTTGCCTCAGGGATATGAAGAGACCCAGTACTTC. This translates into CASGLPQGYEETQYF.

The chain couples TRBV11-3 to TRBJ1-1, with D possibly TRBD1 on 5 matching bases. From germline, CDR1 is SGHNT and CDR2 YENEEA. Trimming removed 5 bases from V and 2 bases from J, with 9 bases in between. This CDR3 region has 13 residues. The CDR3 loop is CASSQGLNTEAFF. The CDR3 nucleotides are TGTGCCAGCAGCCAGGGACTTAACACTGAAGCTTTCTTT.

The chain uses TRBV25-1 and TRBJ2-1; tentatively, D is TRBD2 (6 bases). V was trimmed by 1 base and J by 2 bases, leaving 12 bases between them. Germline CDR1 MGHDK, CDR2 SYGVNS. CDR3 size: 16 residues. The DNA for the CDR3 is TGTGCCAGCAGTGAATGGGGGGACGGCCCCTACAATGAGCAGTTCTTC. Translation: CASSEWGDGPYNEQFF. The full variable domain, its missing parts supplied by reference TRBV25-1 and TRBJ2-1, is EADIYQTPRYLVIGTGKKITLECSQTMGHDKMYWYQQDPGMELHLIHYSYGVNSTEKGDLSSESTVSRIRTEHFPLTLESARPSHTSQYLCASSEWGDGPYNEQFFGPGTRLTVL.

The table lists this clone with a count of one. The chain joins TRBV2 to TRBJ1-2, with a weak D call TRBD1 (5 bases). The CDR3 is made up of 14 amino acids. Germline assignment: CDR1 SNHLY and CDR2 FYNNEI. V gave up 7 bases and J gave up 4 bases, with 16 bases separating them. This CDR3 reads CASTGVDTIYGYTF. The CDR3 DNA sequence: TGTGCCAGCACGGGGGTCGACACCATCTATGGCTACACCTTC.

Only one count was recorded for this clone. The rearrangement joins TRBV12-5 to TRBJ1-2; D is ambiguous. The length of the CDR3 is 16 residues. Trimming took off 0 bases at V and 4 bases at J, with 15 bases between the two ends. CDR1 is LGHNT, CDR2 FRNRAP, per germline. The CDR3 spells CASGLVQGDTTYGYTF. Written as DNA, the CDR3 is TGTGCTAGTGGTTTGGTACAAGGTGACACAACCTATGGCTACACCTTC.

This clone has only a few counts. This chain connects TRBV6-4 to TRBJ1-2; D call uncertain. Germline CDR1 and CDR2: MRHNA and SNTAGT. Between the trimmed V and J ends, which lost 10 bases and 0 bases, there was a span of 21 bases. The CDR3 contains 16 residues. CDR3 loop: CAISPRRRRSNYGYTF. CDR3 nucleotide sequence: TGTGCCATCTCTCCCCGGCGGCGGAGGTCTAACTATGGCTACACCTTC.

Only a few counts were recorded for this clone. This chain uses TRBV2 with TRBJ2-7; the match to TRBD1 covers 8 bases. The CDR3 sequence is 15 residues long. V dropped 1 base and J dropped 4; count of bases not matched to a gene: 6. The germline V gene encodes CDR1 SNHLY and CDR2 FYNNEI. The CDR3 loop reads CASSEGRDRRYEQYF. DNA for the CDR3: TGTGCCAGCAGTGAAGGGAGGGACAGGCGTTACGAGCAGTACTTC.

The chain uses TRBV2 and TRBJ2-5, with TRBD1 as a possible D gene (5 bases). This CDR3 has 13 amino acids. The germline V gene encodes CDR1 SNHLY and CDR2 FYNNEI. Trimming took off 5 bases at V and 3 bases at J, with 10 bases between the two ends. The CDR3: CASSPIREETQYF. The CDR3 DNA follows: TGTGCCAGCAGTCCAATCAGGGAAGAGACCCAGTACTTC.

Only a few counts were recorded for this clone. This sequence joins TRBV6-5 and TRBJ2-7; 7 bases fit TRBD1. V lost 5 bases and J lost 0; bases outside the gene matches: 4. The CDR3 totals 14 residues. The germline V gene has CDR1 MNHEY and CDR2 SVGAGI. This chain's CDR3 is CASSDRASSYEQYF. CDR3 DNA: TGTGCCAGCAGTGACAGGGCAAGCTCCTACGAGCAGTACTTC.

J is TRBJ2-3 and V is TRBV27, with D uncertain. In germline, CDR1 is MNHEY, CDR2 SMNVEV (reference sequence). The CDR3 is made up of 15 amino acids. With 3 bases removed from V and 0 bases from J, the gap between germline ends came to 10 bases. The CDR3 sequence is CASSFGQPSTDTQYF. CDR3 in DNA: TGTGCCAGCAGTTTTGGGCAGCCTAGCACAGATACGCAGTATTTT.

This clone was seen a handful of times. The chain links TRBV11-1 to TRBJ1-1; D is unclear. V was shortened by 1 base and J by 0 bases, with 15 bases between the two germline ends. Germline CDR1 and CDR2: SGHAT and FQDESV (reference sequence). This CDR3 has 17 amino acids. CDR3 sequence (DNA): TGTGCCAGCAGCTTAGTTCGGGGTCGGGTCGTGAACACTGAAGCTTTCTTT. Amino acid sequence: CASSLVRGRVVNTEAFF.